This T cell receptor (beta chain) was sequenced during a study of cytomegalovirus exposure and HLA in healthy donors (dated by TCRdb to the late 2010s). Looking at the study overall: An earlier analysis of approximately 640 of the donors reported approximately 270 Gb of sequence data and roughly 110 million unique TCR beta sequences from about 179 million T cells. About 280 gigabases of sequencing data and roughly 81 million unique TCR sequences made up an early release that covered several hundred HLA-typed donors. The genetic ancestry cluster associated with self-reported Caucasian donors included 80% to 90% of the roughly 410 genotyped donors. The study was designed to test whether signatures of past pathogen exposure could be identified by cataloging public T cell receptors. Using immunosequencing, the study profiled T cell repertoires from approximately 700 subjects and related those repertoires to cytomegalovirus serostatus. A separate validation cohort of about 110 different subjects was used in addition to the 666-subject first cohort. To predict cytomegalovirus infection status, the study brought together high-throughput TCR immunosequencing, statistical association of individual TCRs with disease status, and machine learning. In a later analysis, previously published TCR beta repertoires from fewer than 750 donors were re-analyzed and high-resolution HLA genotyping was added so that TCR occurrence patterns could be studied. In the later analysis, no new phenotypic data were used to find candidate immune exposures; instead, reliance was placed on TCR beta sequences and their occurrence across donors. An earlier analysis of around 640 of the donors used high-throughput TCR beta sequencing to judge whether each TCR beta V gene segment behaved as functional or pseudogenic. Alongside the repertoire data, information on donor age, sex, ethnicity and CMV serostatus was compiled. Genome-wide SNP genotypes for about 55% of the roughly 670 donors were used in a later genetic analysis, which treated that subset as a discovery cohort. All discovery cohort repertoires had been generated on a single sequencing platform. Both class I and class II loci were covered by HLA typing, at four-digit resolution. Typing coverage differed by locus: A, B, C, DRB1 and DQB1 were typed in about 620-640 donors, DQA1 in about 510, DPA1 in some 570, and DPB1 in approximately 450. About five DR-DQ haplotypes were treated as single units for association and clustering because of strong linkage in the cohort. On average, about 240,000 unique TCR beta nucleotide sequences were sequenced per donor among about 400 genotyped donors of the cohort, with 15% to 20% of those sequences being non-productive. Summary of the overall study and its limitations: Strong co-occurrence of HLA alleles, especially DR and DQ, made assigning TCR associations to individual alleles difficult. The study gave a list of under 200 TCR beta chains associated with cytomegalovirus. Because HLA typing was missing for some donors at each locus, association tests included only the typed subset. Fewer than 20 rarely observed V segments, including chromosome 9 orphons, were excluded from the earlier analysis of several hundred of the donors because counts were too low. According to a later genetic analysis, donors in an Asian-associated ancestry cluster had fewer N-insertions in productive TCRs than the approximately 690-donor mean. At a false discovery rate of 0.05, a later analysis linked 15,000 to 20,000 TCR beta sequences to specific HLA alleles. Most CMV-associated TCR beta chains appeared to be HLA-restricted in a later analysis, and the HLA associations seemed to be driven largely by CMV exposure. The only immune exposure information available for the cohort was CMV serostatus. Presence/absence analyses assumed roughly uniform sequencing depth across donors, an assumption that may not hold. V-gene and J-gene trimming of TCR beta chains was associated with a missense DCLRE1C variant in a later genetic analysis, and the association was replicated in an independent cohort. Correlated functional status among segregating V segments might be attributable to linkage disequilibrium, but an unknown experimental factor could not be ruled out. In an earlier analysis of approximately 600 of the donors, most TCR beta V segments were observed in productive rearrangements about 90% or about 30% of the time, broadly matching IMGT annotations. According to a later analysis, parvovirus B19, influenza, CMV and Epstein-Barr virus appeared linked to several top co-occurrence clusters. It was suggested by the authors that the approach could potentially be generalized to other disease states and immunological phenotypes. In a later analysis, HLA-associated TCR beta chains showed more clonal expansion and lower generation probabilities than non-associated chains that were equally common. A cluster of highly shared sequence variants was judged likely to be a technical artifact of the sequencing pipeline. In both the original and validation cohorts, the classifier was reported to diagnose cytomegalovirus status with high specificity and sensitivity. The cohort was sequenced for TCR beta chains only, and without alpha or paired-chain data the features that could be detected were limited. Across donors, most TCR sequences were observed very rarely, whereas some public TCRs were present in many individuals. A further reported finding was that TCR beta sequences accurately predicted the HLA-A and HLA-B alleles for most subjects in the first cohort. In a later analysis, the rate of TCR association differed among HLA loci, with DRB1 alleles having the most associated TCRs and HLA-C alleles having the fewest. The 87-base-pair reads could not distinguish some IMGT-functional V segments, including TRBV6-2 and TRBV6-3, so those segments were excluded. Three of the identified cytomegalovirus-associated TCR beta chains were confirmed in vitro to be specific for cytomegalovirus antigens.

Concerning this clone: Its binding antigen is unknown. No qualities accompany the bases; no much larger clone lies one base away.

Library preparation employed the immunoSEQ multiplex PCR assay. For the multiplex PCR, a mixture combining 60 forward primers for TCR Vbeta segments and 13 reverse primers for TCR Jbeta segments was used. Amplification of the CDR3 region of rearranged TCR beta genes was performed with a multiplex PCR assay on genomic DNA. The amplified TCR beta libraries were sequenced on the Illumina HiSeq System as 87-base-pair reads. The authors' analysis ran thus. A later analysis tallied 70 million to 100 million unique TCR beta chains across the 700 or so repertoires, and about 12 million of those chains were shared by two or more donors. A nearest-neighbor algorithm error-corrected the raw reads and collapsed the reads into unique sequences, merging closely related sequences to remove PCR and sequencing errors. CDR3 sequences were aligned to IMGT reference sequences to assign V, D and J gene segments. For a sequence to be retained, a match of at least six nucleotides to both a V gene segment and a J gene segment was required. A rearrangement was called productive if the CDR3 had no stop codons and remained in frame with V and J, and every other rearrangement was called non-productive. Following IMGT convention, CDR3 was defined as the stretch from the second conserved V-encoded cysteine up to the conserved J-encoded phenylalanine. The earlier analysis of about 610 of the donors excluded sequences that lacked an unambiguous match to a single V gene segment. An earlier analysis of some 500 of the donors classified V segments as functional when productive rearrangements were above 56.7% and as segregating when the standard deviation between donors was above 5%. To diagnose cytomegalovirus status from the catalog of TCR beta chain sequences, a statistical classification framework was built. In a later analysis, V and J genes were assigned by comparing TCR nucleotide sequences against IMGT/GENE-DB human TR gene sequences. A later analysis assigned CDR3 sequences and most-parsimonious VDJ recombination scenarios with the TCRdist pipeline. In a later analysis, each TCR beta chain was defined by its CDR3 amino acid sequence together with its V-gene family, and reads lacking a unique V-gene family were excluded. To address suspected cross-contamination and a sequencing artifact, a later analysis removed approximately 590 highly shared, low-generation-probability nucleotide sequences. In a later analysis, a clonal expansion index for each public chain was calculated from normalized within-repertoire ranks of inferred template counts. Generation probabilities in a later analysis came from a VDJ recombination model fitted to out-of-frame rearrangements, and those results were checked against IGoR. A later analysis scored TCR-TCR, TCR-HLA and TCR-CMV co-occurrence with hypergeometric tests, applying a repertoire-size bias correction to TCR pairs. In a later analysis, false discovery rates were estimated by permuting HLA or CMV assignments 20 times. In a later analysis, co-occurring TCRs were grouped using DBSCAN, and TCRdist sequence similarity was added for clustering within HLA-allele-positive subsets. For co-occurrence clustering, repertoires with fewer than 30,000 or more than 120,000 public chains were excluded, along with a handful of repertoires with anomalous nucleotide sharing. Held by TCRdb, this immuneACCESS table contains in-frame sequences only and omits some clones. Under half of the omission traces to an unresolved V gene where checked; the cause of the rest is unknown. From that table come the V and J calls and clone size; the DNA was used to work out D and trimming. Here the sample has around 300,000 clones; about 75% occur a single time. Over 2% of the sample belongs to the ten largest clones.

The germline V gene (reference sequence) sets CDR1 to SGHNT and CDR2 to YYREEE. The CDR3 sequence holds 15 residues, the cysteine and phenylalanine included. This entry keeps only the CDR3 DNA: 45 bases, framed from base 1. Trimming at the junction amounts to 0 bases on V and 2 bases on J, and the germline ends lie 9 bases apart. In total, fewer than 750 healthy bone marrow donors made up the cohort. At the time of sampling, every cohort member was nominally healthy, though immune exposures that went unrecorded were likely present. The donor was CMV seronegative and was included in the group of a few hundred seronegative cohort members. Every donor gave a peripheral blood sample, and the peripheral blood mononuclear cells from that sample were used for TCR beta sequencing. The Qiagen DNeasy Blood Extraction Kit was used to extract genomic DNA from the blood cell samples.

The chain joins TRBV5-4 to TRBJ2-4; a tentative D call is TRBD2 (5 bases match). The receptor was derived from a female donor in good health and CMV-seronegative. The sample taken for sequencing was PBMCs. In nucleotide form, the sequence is TGTGCCAGCAGCTTGGCCACGGGATCCAAAAACATTCAGTACTTC. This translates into CASSLATGSKNIQYF.